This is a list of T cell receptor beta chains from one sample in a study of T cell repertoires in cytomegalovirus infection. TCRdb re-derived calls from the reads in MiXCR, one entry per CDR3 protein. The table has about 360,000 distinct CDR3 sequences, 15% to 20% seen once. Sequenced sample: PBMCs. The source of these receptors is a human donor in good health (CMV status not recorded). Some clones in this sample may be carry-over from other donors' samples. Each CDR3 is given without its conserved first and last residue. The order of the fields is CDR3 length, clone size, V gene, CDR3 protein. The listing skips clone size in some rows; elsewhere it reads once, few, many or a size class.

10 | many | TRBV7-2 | ASSLGFPEQF
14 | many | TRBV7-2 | ASSVRQGATKETQY
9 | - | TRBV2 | ASTPEVGQF
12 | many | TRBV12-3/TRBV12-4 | ASSFRDLSYEQY
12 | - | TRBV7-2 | ASSPTDYTGELF
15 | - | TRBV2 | ASSEVGARGRTDTQY
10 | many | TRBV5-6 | ASSLTDYGYT
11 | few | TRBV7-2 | ASSLGRVETQY
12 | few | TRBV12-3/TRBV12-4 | ASSPAGYDYGYT
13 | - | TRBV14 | ATLNRDRVSDTQY
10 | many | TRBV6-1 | ASSSAAYGYT
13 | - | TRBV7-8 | ASSLRWSGAEKLF
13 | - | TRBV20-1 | SARDNWGGNEKLF
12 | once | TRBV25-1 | ATLQGASYNEQF
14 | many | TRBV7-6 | ASSLGAGVRVDEQY
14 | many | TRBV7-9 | ASSRRLAGEEETQY
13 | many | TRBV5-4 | ASSPGQGSASEQY
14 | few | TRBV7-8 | ASSLVQGVSRSPLH
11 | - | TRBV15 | ATSRDHGGEAF
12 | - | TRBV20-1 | SARDIGTRETQY
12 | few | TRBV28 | ASSLRSFDQPQH
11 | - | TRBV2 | ASRSGGNTEAF
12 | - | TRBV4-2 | ASSPTRQGTEAF
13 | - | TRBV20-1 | SATTGPPFMDTQY
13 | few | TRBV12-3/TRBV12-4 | ASSLGRAYQETQY
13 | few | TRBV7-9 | ASSTWLAVLDEQF
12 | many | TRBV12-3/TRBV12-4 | ASSTDVDKNIQY
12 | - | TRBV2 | ASGRRGSYNEQF
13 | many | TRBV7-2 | ASSFDRGRRETQY
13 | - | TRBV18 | ASSPRSDSGEKLF
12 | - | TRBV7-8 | ASRPTSGTYEQY
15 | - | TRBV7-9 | ASSLAIASGGYNEQF
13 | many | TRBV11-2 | ASSFQGLATDTQY
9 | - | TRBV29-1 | SVGENQPQH
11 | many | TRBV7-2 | ASSLFWNNEQF
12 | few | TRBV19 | ASSIWAGTGELF
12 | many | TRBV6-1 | ASMGGLVDNEQF
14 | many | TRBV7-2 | ASSVQSARANSPLH
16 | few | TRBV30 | AWSERTGGYSRVTEAF
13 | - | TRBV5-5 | ASSPRVANQETQY
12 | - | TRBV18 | ASSPAGDNSPLH
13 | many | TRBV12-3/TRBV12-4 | ASSSFGTDTDTQY
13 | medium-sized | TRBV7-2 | ASSSSGSIYNEQF
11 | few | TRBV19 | ASSGTNYNEQF
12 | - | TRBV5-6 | ASRRSSYNSPLH
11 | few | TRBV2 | ASIRDRGEKLF
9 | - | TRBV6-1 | ASSEAGTQY
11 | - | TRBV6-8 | VSQKGYFEKLF
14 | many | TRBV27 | ASSLLTSGDRDTQY
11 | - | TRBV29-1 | SVEYNSGNTIY
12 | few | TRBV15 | ATSGGDGAGELF
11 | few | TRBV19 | ASSTDRDYGYT
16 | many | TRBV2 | ASSGTGAREIMNTEAF
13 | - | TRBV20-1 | SAKPTGLSGHEQF
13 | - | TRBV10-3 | AISELEAGDTEAF
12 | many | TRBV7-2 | ASSSDRPEEKLF
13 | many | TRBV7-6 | ASSGGDTSPYEQY
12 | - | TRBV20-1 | SASRQGGNQPQH
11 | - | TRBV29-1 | SVGRRYDEKLF